One and the same sample provided the 22 T cell receptor beta chains below, sequenced in a study of shared clonotypes between healthy human individuals. Data came from immunoSEQ multiplex PCR; TCRdb stores just in-frame clones and leaves some out. The sample carries about 480,000 clones, over 60% recorded once. The sequenced sample consisted of PBMCs. All receptors come from a middle-aged woman in good health. Some clones in this sample may be carry-over from other donors' samples.

The genes are TRBV6-1 and TRBJ2-1; 11 bases are shared with TRBD1. Germline V gives CDR1 MNHNS, CDR2 SASEGT. With 3 bases clipped from V and 3 bases from J, the junction kept 1 base outside the gene matches. The CDR3 consists of 15 residues. This CDR3 is CASSEDRGLYNEQFF. The CDR3 DNA reads as TGTGCCAGCAGTGAGGACAGGGGGCTCTACAATGAGCAGTTCTTC.

Regarding this clone: Given a much more abundant clone one base away, this may be a read error. The chain recombines TRBV7-6 with TRBJ2-2; no clear D gene. The CDR3 length is 13 residues. V lost 1 base and J lost 2, with 2 bases in between. CDR1 is SGHVS and CDR2 is FNYEAQ in the germline V gene. CDR3 residues: CASSLGNTGELFF. In nucleotides, the CDR3 is TGTGCCAGCAGCTTAGGAAACACCGGGGAGCTGTTTTTT.

Details on this clone: This same CDR3 is encoded by further DNA sequences in the sample. The chain uses TRBV19 and TRBJ2-7; D might be TRBD2 (5 bases). Germline CDR1 LNHDA, CDR2 SQIVND (reference sequence). The CDR3 runs 14 residues. Between the trimmed V and J ends, which lost 1 base and 0 bases, there was a span of 7 bases. CDR3 sequence reads: CASSIVGSSYEQYF. In DNA, the CDR3 is TGTGCCAGTAGTATAGTGGGGAGCTCCTACGAGCAGTACTTC.

This chain joins TRBV19 and TRBJ1-6, with D possibly TRBD1 on 5 matching bases. The V end was cut by 4 bases, the J end by 6 bases, with 13 bases between. Germline V CDR1 and CDR2: LNHDA, SQIVND (reference sequence). This CDR3 has 15 residues. CDR3 nucleotide sequence: TGTGCCAGTAGTACCCTGACTGGGGGTAATTCACCCCTCCACTTT. The encoded protein is CASSTLTGGNSPLHF.

This chain links TRBV25-1 with TRBJ2-1; 11 bases map to TRBD2. The germline V gene encodes CDR1 MGHDK and CDR2 SYGVNS. The CDR3 length is 15 residues. Trimming removed 5 bases from V and 8 bases from J; junction bases left unmatched: 8. In DNA form, the CDR3 reads TGTGCCAGCAGTCCCCGGATAGCGGGAGGGGATGAGCAGTTCTTC. Translated: CASSPRIAGGDEQFF.

The rearrangement uses TRBV20-1 and TRBJ2-7; possibly TRBD1 for D (5 bases). V lost 3 bases and J 5 bases, leaving 8 bases between the germline ends. Germline loops: CDR1 DFQATT, CDR2 SNEGSKA (reference sequence). This CDR3 region has 11 residues. The CDR3 here is CSASPGHEQYF. In DNA form, the CDR3 reads TGCAGTGCTAGCCCAGGGCACGAGCAGTACTTC.

The genes are TRBV6-5 and TRBJ1-6; D uncertain. The CDR3 totals 16 residues. The ends were cut back, 4 bases at V and 7 bases at J, with 17 bases in the middle. The germline CDR1 and CDR2 sequences are MNHEY and SVGAGI. The CDR3 nucleotides are TGTGCCAGCAGTTCTTCCCCAGGAGCTGGGAATTCACCCCTCCACTTT. Translating gives CASSSSPGAGNSPLHF.

The rearrangement joins TRBV9 to TRBJ2-5; 11 nucleotides line up with TRBD2. Trimming took 4 bases from V and 5 from J; bases not matched to a gene: 7. CDR1 and CDR2 from the germline V gene are SGDLS and YYNGEE. This CDR3 is 15 amino acids long. CDR3 in amino acids: CASSISGRASETQYF. CDR3 bases: TGTGCCAGCAGCATTAGCGGGAGGGCCTCGGAGACCCAGTACTTC.

The chain links TRBV10-2 to TRBJ1-6; maybe TRBD1 (6 bases). With 6 bases removed from V and 10 bases from J, the gap between germline ends came to 13 bases. CDR1 WSHSY and CDR2 SAAADI come from the germline V gene. The CDR3 totals 13 residues. This CDR3 is CASSLGQRSPLHF. CDR3 sequence (DNA): TGCGCCAGCAGCTTGGGACAAAGATCACCCCTCCACTTT.

The chain has TRBV5-4 and TRBJ1-2; no definite D call. This CDR3 has 17 residues. Per the germline V gene, CDR1 is SGHNT and CDR2 is YYREEE (reference sequence). Trimming took off 4 bases at V and 4 bases at J, with 23 bases between the two ends. DNA for the CDR3: TGTGCCAGCAGCCCAAGCCCCCGACCCTCCGGCTTCTATGGCTACACCTTC. The encoded protein is CASSPSPRPSGFYGYTF.

The chain uses TRBV28 and TRBJ2-4; TRBD1 agrees at 7 bases. This CDR3 comprises 14 residues. Trimming took 3 bases from V and 4 from J; bases not matched to a gene: 3. Germline V CDR1 and CDR2: MDHEN, SYDVKM. CDR3 DNA sequence: TGTGCCAGCAGTTTCCCGGACAGGAAAAACATTCAGTACTTC. It yields the protein CASSFPDRKNIQYF.

The rearrangement links TRBV6-5 to TRBJ2-2; TRBD1 is a possible D gene (6 bases). Trimming shortened V by 0 bases and J by 7 bases, and 12 bases separated the two germline ends. Per germline, CDR1 MNHEY and CDR2 SVGAGI. The CDR3 contains 15 residues. The CDR3 sequence: CASSYSTGAGGELFF. DNA for the CDR3: TGTGCCAGCAGTTACTCGACAGGCGCCGGCGGGGAGCTGTTTTTT.

The chain employs TRBV6-1 and TRBJ1-3; 8 bases map to TRBD1. CDR3 length: 15 residues. CDR1 and CDR2 (germline): MNHNS, SASEGT. J was trimmed by 9 bases and V by 3 bases; bases with no gene match: 10. The CDR3 sequence is CASSELGTGVVTIYF. CDR3 nucleotides: TGTGCCAGCAGTGAGTTGGGGACAGGAGTAGTCACCATATATTTT.

In this sample, this clone turned up many times. In the same sample, other DNA sequences code for this CDR3. The chain carries TRBV18 and TRBJ2-7; 9 bases align to TRBD1. Trimming at V came to 3 bases and at J to 2 bases, leaving 20 bases not matched to a gene. The germline V gene has CDR1 KGHSH and CDR2 LQKENI. The CDR3 has 20 residues. The CDR3 region has the DNA TGTGCCAGCTCACCCCTTCACCCAATTTCCGGGACAGGGCTCCCCTACGAGCAGTACTTC. It encodes CASSPLHPISGTGLPYEQYF.

V usage is TRBV28 and J usage is TRBJ2-3; 12 bases fit TRBD2. The trim removed 1 base at V and 1 base at J, leaving 6 bases unmatched. The V gene's germline CDR1 is MDHEN and CDR2 SYDVKM. The CDR3 has 18 residues. This chain's CDR3 is CASSLYRLAGGGTDTQYF. The CDR3 bases are TGTGCCAGCAGTTTATATCGGCTAGCGGGAGGGGGCACAGATACGCAGTATTTT.

The J gene is TRBJ1-2, the V gene TRBV5-4, with D perhaps TRBD1 (5 bases). CDR3 length equals 16 residues. The ends were cut back, 0 bases at V and 0 bases at J, with 12 bases in the middle. Germline V lookup: CDR1 SGHNT, CDR2 YYREEE (reference sequence). The DNA for the CDR3 is TGTGCCAGCAGCTTGGGAGGGAGGGGAGCTAACTATGGCTACACCTTC. Translating gives CASSLGGRGANYGYTF.

This clone appeared a few times. J is TRBJ2-7 and V is TRBV5-1; 10 nucleotides line up with TRBD2. Per germline, CDR1 SGHRS and CDR2 YFSETQ. There are 15 residues in the CDR3. The junction had 5 bases not matched to a gene; V was cut back by 4 bases and J by 1 base. CDR3 region: CASSPQAGGSYEQYF. The CDR3 coding sequence is TGCGCCAGCAGCCCACAAGCGGGGGGGTCCTACGAGCAGTACTTC. The full variable domain, with the rest looked up from reference TRBV5-1 and TRBJ2-7, is KAGVTQTPRYLIKTRGQQVTLSCSPISGHRSVSWYQQTPGQGLQFLFEYFSETQRNKGNFPGRFSGRQFSNSRSEMNVSTLELGDSALYLCASSPQAGGSYEQYFGPGTRLTVT.

This chain links TRBV30 with TRBJ1-2; perhaps TRBD1 as D (5 bases). This CDR3 region has 15 residues. Germline lookup yields CDR1 GTSNPN and CDR2 SVGIG (reference sequence). V was pared by 4 bases and J by 6 bases, with 21 bases between. The CDR3: CAWTPNGAGFDGYTF. CDR3 nucleotide sequence: TGTGCCTGGACTCCAAACGGGGCAGGGTTCGATGGCTACACCTTC.

This chain joins TRBV2 and TRBJ2-2; tentatively, D is TRBD1 or TRBD2 (5 bases each). V lost 7 bases to trimming and J lost 6 bases, with 21 bases between them. The germline V gene encodes CDR1 SNHLY and CDR2 FYNNEI. The CDR3 runs to 16 residues. The CDR3 DNA is TGTGCCAGCAAGAGGGACCTTCCCCCCCCCGCCGGGGAGCTGTTTTTT. Protein sequence: CASKRDLPPPAGELFF.

The chain joins TRBV10-3 to TRBJ1-2; TRBD1 agrees at 8 bases. Unmatched junction bases numbered 13, after V lost 2 bases and J lost 5 bases. CDR3 length: 17 residues. In germline, CDR1 is ENHRY, CDR2 SYGVKD. This CDR3 is CAISEPDRAILPYGYTF. DNA for the CDR3: TGTGCCATCAGTGAGCCGGACAGGGCTATCCTTCCTTATGGCTACACCTTC.

A note on this clone: Within the sample, other DNA sequences also encode this same CDR3. The rearrangement uses TRBV29-1 and TRBJ2-3, with D unresolved. Germline V CDR1 and CDR2: SQVTM, ANQGSEA. This CDR3 spans 12 amino acids. Trimming shortened V by 2 bases and J by 4 bases, and 7 bases separated the two germline ends. CDR3 in DNA: TGCAGCGTTGAATCTGGGGCAGATACGCAGTATTTT. The encoded protein is CSVESGADTQYF.

The J gene is TRBJ2-7, the V gene TRBV2; either TRBD1 or TRBD2 may fit D (5 bases each). The V gene lost 5 bases and the J gene lost 7 bases, with 18 bases spanning the gap. This CDR3 comprises 14 residues. Germline CDR1 is SNHLY and CDR2 is FYNNEI. The CDR3 region has the DNA TGTGCCAGCAGTAAAGTAAGGGACGGAGCGGAGCAGTACTTC. It codes for CASSKVRDGAEQYF.